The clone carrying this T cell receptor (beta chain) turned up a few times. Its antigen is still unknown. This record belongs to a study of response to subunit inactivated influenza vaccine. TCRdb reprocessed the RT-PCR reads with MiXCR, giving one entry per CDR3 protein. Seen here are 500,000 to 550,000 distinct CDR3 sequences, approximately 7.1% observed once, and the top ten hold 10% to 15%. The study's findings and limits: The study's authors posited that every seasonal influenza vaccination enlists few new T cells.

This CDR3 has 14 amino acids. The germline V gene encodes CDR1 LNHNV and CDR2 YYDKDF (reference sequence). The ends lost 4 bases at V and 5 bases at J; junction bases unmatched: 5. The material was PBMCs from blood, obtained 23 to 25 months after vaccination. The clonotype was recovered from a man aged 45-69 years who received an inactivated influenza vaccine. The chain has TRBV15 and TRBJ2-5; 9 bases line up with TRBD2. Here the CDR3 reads CATSKAGGWETQYF. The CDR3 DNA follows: TGTGCCACCAGCAAAGCGGGAGGTTGGGAGACCCAGTACTTC.